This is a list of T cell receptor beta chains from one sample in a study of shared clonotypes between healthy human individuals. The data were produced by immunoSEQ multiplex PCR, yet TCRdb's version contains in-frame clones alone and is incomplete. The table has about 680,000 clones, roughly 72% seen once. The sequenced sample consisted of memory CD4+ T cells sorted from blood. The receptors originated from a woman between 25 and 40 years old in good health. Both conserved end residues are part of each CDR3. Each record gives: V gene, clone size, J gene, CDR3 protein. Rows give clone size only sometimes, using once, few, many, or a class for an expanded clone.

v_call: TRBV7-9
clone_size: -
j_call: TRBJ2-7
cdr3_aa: CASNPPGSYEQYF

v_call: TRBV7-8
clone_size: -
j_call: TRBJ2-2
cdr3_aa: CASVRRGNTGELFF

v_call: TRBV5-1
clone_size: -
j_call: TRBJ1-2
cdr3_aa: CASSKSVGNGYTF

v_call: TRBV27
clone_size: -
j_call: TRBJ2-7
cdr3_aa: CASSLSRGDAVYEQYF

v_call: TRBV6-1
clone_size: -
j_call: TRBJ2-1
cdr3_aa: CASSDLGKLANDNEQFF

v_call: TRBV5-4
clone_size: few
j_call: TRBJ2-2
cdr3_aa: CASSSVAGVGTGELFF

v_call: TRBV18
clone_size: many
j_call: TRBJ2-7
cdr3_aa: CASSRMGQGYEQYF

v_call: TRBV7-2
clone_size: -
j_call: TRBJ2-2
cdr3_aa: CASSLRIGDTGELFF

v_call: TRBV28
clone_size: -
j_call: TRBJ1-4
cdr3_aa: CATGGGREKLFF

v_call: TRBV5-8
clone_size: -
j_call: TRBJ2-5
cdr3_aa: CASSHTGTRETQYF

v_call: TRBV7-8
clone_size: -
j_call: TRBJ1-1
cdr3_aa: CASRDGQGNTEAFF

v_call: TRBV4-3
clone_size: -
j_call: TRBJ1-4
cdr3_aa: CASSRQTTNEKLFF

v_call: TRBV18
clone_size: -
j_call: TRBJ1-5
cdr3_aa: CASSPNRGSQPQHF

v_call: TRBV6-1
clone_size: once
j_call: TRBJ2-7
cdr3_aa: CASSELYEQYF

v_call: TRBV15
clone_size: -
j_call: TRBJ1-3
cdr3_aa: CATSSTSSGNTIYF

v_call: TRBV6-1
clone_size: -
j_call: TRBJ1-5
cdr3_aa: CASSAQGLGNQPQHF

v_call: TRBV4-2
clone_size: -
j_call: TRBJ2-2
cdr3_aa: CASGPGQGNTGELFF

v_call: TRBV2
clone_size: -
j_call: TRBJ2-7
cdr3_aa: CASRKLAANYEQYF

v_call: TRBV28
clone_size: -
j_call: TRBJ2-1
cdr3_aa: CASSLITAAYNEQFF

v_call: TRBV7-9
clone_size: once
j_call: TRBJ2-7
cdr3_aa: CASSWGLAGSYEQYF

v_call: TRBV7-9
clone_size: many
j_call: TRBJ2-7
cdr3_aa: CASSFRAYEQYF

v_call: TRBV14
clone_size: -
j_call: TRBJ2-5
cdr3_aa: CASSRQQETQYF

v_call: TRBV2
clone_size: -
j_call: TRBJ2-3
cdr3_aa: CASGRQGAGTDTQYF

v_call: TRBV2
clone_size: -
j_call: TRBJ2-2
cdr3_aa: CASRAGIGAGELFF

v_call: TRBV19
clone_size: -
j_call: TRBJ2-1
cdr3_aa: CASTFAGTENNEQFF

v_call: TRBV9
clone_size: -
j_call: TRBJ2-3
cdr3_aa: CASSRLGATSTDTQYF

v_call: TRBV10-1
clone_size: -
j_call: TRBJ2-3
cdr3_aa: CASSRLAGQGTDTQYF

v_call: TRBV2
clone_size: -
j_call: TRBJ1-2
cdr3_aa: CASTLDKNYGYTF

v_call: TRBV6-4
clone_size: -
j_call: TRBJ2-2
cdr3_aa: CASRKRPPVTGELFF

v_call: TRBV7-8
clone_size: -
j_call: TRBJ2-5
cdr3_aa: CASTVLPRTSGRGKTQYF

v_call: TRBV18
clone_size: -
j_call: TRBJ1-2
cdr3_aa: CASAKSGSVDGYTF

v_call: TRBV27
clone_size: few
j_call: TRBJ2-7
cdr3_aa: CASSYTLGVYEQYF

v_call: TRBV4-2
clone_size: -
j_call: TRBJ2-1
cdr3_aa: CASSQDLGSSYNEQFF

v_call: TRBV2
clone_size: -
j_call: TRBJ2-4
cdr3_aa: CASNADLLLAKNIQYF

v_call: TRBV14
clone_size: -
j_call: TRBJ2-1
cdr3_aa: CASSQDASSYNEQFF

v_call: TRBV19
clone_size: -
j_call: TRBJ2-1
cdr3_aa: CASSPGVAGGEFF

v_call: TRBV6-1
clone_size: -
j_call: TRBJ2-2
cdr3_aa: CATKAGVVAGELFF

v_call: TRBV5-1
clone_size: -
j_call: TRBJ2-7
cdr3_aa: CASSAGTTSGEQYF

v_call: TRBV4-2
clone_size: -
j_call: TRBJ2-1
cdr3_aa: CASSQDGYTNNEQFF

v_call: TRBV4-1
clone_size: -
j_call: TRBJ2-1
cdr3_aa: CASSHAEGEQFF

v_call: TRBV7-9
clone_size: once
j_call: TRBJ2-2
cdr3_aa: CASSSDRGPTGELFF